What follows describes a single TCR beta chain. Its specificity is not known. Here immunoSEQ multiplex PCR was the method, and the copy in TCRdb shows in-frame clones only, minus some. Here the sample spans some 130,000 clones, 75% to 95% being singletons. The source of the sample is a study of T cell responses to AZD1222 COVID-19 vaccine. Study observations and caveats: Repertoire sampling was restricted to post-peak T cell response timepoints. Increases in Spike-specific TCR breadth and depth were seen after two AZD1222 doses. Unmutated regions of variants are reportedly targeted by nearly half of spike-specific TCRs.

The V and J ends lost 5 bases and 3 bases respectively, with 14 bases between them. The CDR3 runs to 14 residues. CDR1 is SGHTA and CDR2 is FQGNSA in the germline V gene. This chain joins TRBV7-2 and TRBJ2-7; D may be TRBD1 (6 bases). This sequence originates from an adult in good health. This specimen consisted of peripheral blood, obtained on day 0 of AZD1222 vaccination. The CDR3 protein is CASSIGQPNYEQYF. The CDR3 coding sequence is TGTGCCAGCAGCATTGGACAGCCCAACTACGAGCAGTACTTC. Full variable domain (outside the CDR3, taken from reference TRBV7-2 and TRBJ2-7): GAGVSQSPSNKVTEKGKDVELRCDPISGHTALYWYRQSLGQGLEFLIYFQGNSAPDKSGLPSDRFSAERTGGSVSTLTIQRTQQEDSAVYLCASSIGQPNYEQYFGPGTRLTVT.